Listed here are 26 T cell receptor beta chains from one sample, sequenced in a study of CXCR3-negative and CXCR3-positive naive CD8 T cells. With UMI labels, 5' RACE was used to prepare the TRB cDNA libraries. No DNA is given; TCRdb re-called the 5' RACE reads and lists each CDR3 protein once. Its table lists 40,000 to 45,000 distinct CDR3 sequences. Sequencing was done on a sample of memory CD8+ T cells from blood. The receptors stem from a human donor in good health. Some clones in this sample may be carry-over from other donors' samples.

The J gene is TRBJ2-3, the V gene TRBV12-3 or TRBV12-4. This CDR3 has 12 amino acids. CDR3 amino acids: CASSLGLDTQYF.

The CDR3: CASSWTVNTEAFF. The rearrangement links TRBV4-2 to TRBJ1-1. CDR3 length: 13 amino acids. Germline CDR1 reads LGHNA; CDR2 reads YNFKEQ.

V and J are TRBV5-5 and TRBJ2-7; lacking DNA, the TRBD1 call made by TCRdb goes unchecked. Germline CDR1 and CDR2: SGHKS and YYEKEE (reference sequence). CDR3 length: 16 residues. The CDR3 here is CASSAPGHGPYYEQYF.

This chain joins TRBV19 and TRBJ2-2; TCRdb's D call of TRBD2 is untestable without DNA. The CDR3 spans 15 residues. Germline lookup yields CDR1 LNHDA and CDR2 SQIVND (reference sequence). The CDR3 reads CASQVGTSSTGELFF.

The CDR3 loop is CASSPSASPYEQYF. The chain uses TRBV3-1 and TRBJ2-7; the TCRdb D gene call, TRBD2, has no DNA to confirm it. Germline lookup yields CDR1 LGHDT and CDR2 YNNKEL (reference sequence). CDR3 length equals 14 residues.

The CDR3: CASSEHPEDTDTQYF. This chain joins TRBV25-1 and TRBJ2-3. The CDR3 sequence is 15 residues long. Per the germline V gene, CDR1 is MGHDK and CDR2 is SYGVNS.

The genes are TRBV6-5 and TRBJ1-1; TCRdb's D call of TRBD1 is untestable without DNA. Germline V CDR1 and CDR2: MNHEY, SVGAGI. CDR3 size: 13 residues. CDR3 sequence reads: CASSTLGAAEAFF.

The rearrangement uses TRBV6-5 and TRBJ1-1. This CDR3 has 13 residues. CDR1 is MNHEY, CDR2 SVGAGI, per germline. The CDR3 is CASSPLLNTEAFF.

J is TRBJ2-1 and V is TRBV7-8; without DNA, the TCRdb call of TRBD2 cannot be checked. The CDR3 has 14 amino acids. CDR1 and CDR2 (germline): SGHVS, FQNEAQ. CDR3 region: CASSPTSGYNEQFF.

CDR3 protein: CASSYYRSNTEAFF. The chain combines TRBV6-5 with TRBJ1-1. The CDR3 runs to 14 residues. CDR1 is MNHEY and CDR2 is SVGAGI in the germline V gene.

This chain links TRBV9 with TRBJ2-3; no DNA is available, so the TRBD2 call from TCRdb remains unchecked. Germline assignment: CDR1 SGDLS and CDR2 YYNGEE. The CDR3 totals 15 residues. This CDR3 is CASSVAGGSTDTQYF. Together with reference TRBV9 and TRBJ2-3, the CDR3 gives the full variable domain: DSGVTQTPKHLITATGQRVTLRCSPRSGDLSVYWYQQSLDQGLQFLIQYYNGEERAKGNILERFSAQQFPDLHSELNLSSLELGDSALYFCASSVAGGSTDTQYFGPGTRLTVL.

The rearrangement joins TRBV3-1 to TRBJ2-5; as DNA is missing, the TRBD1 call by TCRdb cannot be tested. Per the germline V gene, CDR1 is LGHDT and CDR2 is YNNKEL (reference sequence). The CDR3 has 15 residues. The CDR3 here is CASSPTGANMETQYF.

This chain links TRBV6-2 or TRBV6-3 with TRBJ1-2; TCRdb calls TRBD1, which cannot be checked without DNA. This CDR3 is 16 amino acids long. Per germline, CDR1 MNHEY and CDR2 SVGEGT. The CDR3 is CASSWDSALPSGGYTF.

CDR3 amino acids: CSAQPSGGRETQYF. The rearrangement links TRBV20-1 to TRBJ2-5; no DNA is available, so the TRBD1 call from TCRdb remains unchecked. Germline CDR1 reads DFQATT; CDR2 reads SNEGSKA (reference sequence). This CDR3 region has 14 residues.

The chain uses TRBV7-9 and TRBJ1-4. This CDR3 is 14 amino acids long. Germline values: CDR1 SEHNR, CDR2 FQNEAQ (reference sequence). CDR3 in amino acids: CASSLIASREKLFF.

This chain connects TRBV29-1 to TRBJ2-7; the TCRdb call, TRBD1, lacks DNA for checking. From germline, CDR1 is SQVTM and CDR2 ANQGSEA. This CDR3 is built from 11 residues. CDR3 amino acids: CSVPDPSGQYF.

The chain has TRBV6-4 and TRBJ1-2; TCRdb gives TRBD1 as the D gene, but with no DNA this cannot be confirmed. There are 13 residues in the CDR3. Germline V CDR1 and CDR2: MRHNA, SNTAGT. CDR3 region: CASSEVPGDGYTF.

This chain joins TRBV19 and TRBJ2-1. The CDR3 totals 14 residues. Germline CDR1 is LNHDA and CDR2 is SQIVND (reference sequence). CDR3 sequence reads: CASEQGTTYNEQFF.

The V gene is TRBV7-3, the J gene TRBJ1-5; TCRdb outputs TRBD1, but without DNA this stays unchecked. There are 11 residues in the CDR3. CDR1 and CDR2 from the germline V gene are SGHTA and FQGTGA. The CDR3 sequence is CASGPGQPQHF.

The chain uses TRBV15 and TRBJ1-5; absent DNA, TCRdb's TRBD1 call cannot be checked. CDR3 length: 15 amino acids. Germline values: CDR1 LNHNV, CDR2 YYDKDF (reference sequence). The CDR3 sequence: CATSRDRGESQPQHF.

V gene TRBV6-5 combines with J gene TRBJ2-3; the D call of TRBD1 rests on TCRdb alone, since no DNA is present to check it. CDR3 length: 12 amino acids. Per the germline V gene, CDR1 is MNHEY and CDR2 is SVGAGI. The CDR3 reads CASSYQGHTQYF.

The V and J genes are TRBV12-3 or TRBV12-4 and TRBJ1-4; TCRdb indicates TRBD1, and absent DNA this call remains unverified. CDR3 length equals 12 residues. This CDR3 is CATYSKGEKLFF.

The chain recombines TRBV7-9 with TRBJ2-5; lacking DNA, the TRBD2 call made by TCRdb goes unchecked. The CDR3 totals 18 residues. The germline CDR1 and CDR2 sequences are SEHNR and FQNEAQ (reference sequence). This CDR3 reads CASSSPHTSGGTQETQYF. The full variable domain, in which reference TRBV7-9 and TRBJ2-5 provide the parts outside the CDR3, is DTGVSQNPRHKITKRGQNVTFRCDPISEHNRLYWYRQTLGQGPEFLTYFQNEAQLEKSRLLSDRFSAERPKGSFSTLEIQRTEQGDSAMYLCASSSPHTSGGTQETQYFGPGTRLLVL.

CDR3 loop: CSVDSYGLTGTSGVKETQYF. The J gene is TRBJ2-5, the V gene TRBV29-1; the TCRdb D gene call, TRBD2, has no DNA to confirm it. This CDR3 is built from 20 residues. Germline V lookup: CDR1 SQVTM, CDR2 ANQGSEA.

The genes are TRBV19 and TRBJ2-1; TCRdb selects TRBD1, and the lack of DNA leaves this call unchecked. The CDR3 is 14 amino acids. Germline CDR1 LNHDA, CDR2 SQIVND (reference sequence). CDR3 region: CASSRDGIPDEQFF.

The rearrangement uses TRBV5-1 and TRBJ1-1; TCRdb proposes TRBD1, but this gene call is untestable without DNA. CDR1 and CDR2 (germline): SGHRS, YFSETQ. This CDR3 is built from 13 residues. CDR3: CASSLGPGTEAFF.